This TCR beta chain was captured in a study of STAT5B mutations in CD4+ large granular lymphocyte leukemia. TCRdb's copy holds only in-frame clones and misses some; the assay was immunoSEQ multiplex PCR. The table lists tens of thousands of clones, more than 65% of them singletons. The sequence derives from a human donor in good health. The specimen sequenced was CD4+ T cells from blood buffy coats.

The CDR3 loop is CATSRDKGITYEQYF. The CDR3 region has the DNA TGTGCCACCAGCAGAGATAAGGGGATTACCTACGAGCAGTACTTC. The V gene is TRBV15, the J gene TRBJ2-7; D is possibly TRBD1 (5 bases). The CDR3 contains 15 residues. The ends were cut back, 0 bases at V and 2 bases at J, with 11 bases in the middle. Germline values: CDR1 LNHNV, CDR2 YYDKDF (reference sequence).